This is a list of T cell receptor beta chains from one sample in a study of shared clonotypes between healthy human individuals. Generated by immunoSEQ multiplex PCR, the TCRdb table keeps only in-frame clones and is missing some. The sample has approximately 470,000 clones; 65% to 85% are singletons. Sequenced input: PBMCs. These receptors originate from a middle-aged woman in good health. Some clones in this sample may be carry-over from other donors' samples. Each CDR3 is given with its conserved first and last residue. Each record gives: clone size, CDR3 length, J gene, V gene, CDR3 protein. The size of a clone is reported for some rows only, either as once, few or many, or as a class for expanded clones.

few	14	TRBJ2-7	TRBV5-1	CASSLVPGTGEQYF
-	16	TRBJ2-1	TRBV28	CASSLPSGRALNEQFF
few	14	TRBJ2-5	TRBV11-3	CASSLRGHQETQYF
-	16	TRBJ1-5	TRBV7-2	CASSLEDAYSNQPQHF
-	12	TRBJ1-5	TRBV7-2	CASSLVGQPQHF
-	14	TRBJ1-2	TRBV18	CASSPSVLGYGYTF
-	14	TRBJ2-2	TRBV10-3	CAIRISGRAGELFF
-	15	TRBJ2-3	TRBV5-6	CASSPRTGSGDTQYF
-	20	TRBJ2-6	TRBV6-1	CASSEEWGTGEFSGANVLTF
-	15	TRBJ1-2	TRBV15	CATSKLQESNYGYTF
-	17	TRBJ2-2	TRBV10-3	CAASFPVERGNTGELFF
-	13	TRBJ2-7	TRBV7-9	CASSASGPPEQYF
-	13	TRBJ1-4	TRBV27	CASSPGPGRELFF
-	10	TRBJ2-7	TRBV4-1	CATLDREQYF
-	17	TRBJ2-3	TRBV4-2	CASSQDAVAGGTDTQYF
few	15	TRBJ2-7	TRBV6-1	CASSELAGDRYEQYF
once	17	TRBJ1-2	TRBV5-4	CASSPGSPGRRAYGYTF
-	15	TRBJ2-5	TRBV7-9	CASSLAVGPGETQYF
-	15	TRBJ2-3	TRBV28	CASRAGGPMTDTQYF
-	14	TRBJ2-3	TRBV12-5	CASGGTGGTDTQYF
-	13	TRBJ2-7	TRBV2	CASGGQGDYEQYF
-	12	TRBJ1-3	TRBV30	CAWSAGGNTIYF
-	14	TRBJ1-4	TRBV19	CASSMVGANEKLFF
-	13	TRBJ1-1	TRBV6-1	CASSRAEGSEAFF
-	16	TRBJ2-1	TRBV7-2	CASSLTAGGPLIEQFF
few	17	TRBJ2-3	TRBV7-8	CASSSGLSGRASDTQYF
many	14	TRBJ1-3	TRBV7-9	CASSLAGAGNTIYF
-	15	TRBJ2-1	TRBV18	CASSPAGGPSHEQFF
-	19	TRBJ1-2	TRBV14	CASSQDYGDRFLPSYGYTF
-	18	TRBJ2-2	TRBV4-2	CASKRELAGVSNTGELFF
few	12	TRBJ1-1	TRBV29-1	CSVEGLGSEAFF
-	16	TRBJ2-5	TRBV9	CASSVAPGLAVETQYF
-	16	TRBJ2-7	TRBV11-2	CASSLGWEGNSYEQYF
-	14	TRBJ2-5	TRBV2	CASSDRSGGETQYF
-	14	TRBJ2-7	TRBV14	CASSQPPSSYEQYF
-	11	TRBJ2-3	TRBV7-9	CASSTGRTQYF
-	15	TRBJ1-5	TRBV18	CASSPVGRTNQPQHF
-	15	TRBJ2-3	TRBV11-2	CASSPTGGELDTQYF
-	16	TRBJ2-2	TRBV7-8	CASSLNAEAGTGELFF
few	13	TRBJ2-5	TRBV5-4	CASSLVGTPGEYF
-	16	TRBJ2-7	TRBV28	CASSLWASGSSYEQYF
few	15	TRBJ2-7	TRBV18	CASSLGLAGMNEQYF
-	13	TRBJ2-3	TRBV4-2	CASSRREADTQYF
-	15	TRBJ1-3	TRBV2	CASGGALPSGNTIYF
few	18	TRBJ2-4	TRBV5-1	CASSLVPPGGRAKNIQYF